Shown below are 24 T cell receptor beta chains from a single sample sequenced in a study of blood T cell repertoires in COVID-19. The assay was immunoSEQ multiplex PCR, and TCRdb's table has in-frame clones only and misses some. The data hold 180,000 or so clones, with approximately 89% observed a single time. Source material: peripheral blood. These receptors all come from a man in his forties or fifties with active or convalescent COVID-19.

The J gene is TRBJ1-2, the V gene TRBV30, with no clear D. The CDR3 extends over 13 amino acids. V lost 0 bases to trimming and J lost 6 bases, with 11 bases between them. Germline CDR1 reads GTSNPN; CDR2 reads SVGIG (reference sequence). CDR3 coding DNA: TGTGCCTGGAGTGTCCGAGGTCACCATGGCTACACCTTC. It encodes CAWSVRGHHGYTF.

The V gene is TRBV10-3, the J gene TRBJ1-2; D remains ambiguous. Germline V CDR1 and CDR2: ENHRY, SYGVKD. With 2 bases removed from V and 4 bases from J, the gap between germline ends came to 5 bases. CDR3 length: 12 residues. CDR3 DNA sequence: TGTGCCATCAGTGAGGCAGGCTATGGCTACACCTTC. It translates to CAISEAGYGYTF.

This CDR3 is CASSIVAGNTEAFF. DNA of the CDR3: TGTGCCAGTAGTATAGTAGCGGGGAACACTGAAGCTTTCTTT. The rearrangement uses TRBV19 and TRBJ1-1; no definite D call. V dropped 1 base and J dropped 1 base, with 7 bases sitting between them. Germline loops: CDR1 LNHDA, CDR2 SQIVND (reference sequence). The CDR3 sequence is 14 residues long.

Concerning this clone: This may be a read error: a much more frequent sequence differs by one nucleotide. Other DNA sequences in this specimen translate into the identical CDR3. V is TRBV5-4 and J is TRBJ1-5; 9 bases are shared with TRBD1. CDR1 and CDR2 from the germline V gene are SGHNT and YYREEE (reference sequence). The ends lost 3 bases at V and 7 bases at J; junction bases unmatched: 2. The CDR3 loop spans 13 amino acids. CDR3 DNA sequence: TGTGCCAGCAGCTCGGACAGGGGACAGCCCCAGCATTTT. Residues: CASSSDRGQPQHF.

The chain has TRBV15 and TRBJ2-5; 7 bases are a match to TRBD1. CDR1 and CDR2 (germline): LNHNV, YYDKDF (reference sequence). The CDR3 is made up of 17 amino acids. The V gene end was trimmed by 5 bases and the J gene end by 5 bases; junction bases not matched to a gene: 17. The CDR3: CATSPTPGTETGETQYF. DNA of the CDR3: TGTGCCACCAGCCCTACCCCCGGAACAGAGACAGGGGAGACCCAGTACTTC.

The rearrangement links TRBV30 to TRBJ2-3; 8 bases are a match to TRBD2. The CDR3 runs 13 residues. Germline V gene data show CDR1 as GTSNPN and CDR2 as SVGIG (reference sequence). V shed 4 bases, J shed 3 bases, and the junction held 3 bases outside the gene matches. This CDR3 reads CAWKGLATDTQYF. CDR3 DNA sequence: TGTGCCTGGAAAGGACTAGCTACAGATACGCAGTATTTT.

As for this clone: Its ends do not fully match the called genes, so a read error is possible. This chain uses TRBV29-1 with TRBJ1-2; D uncertain. The CDR3 is made up of 10 amino acids. Germline lookup yields CDR1 SQVTM and CDR2 ANQGSEA. DNA of the CDR3: TGCAGCGTGGAAGATGCAGACTACACCTTC. It translates to CSVEDADYTF.

The chain carries TRBV14 and TRBJ2-2; D unclear. This CDR3 is built from 16 residues. Trimming left V 1 base short and J 0 bases short, with 9 bases between. The germline gives CDR1 SGHDN, CDR2 FVKESK. The CDR3 loop is CASSQGHYTNTGELFF. CDR3 bases: TGTGCCAGCAGCCAAGGACATTATACGAACACCGGGGAGCTGTTTTTT.

The chain has TRBV5-6 and TRBJ1-2; tentatively, D is TRBD1 (5 bases). The CDR3 has 14 amino acids. Germline V gives CDR1 SGHDT, CDR2 YYEEEE. Trimming removed 4 bases at V and 0 bases at J, with 10 bases between. CDR3 DNA: TGTGCCAGCAGCAGGGGCGCCGCTAACTATGGCTACACCTTC. Protein product: CASSRGAANYGYTF. The full variable domain, in which reference TRBV5-6 and TRBJ1-2 provide the parts outside the CDR3, is DAGVTQSPTHLIKTRGQQVTLRCSPKSGHDTVSWYQQALGQGPQFIFQYYEEEERQRGNFPDRFSGHQFPNYSSELNVNALLLGDSALYLCASSRGAANYGYTFGSGTRLTVV.

This rearrangement joins TRBV9 to TRBJ2-2, with D perhaps TRBD1 (6 bases). Germline loops: CDR1 SGDLS, CDR2 YYNGEE. V was cut by 3 bases and J by 4 bases, with 10 bases left in between. The CDR3 consists of 14 residues. CDR3 sequence reads: CASSETGSTGELFF. The CDR3, as DNA: TGTGCCAGCAGCGAAACAGGGTCCACCGGGGAGCTGTTTTTT.

This clone was detected only a few times. The chain carries TRBV11-1 and TRBJ1-6; 10 bases map to TRBD1. CDR3 length: 15 residues. CDR1 and CDR2 (germline): SGHAT, FQDESV (reference sequence). Losses at the gene ends were 2 bases for V and 9 bases for J; bases not matched to a gene: 4. CDR3 in DNA: TGTGCCAGCAGCTTACGACAGGGGGCAGCTTCACCCCTCCACTTT. Its translation is CASSLRQGAASPLHF.

The V and J genes are TRBV11-2 and TRBJ2-1, with a tentative D call TRBD1 (6 bases). The CDR3 has 17 residues. Germline-derived CDR1 and CDR2 are SGHAT and FQNNGV. The germline V and J ends were trimmed by 0 bases and 7 bases, with 19 bases remaining between them. CDR3 protein: CASSLEVCRGPENEQFF. The CDR3 coding sequence is TGTGCCAGCAGCTTAGAAGTATGCAGGGGCCCCGAGAATGAGCAGTTCTTC.

The chain links TRBV6-6 to TRBJ2-3; 11 positions match TRBD2. The CDR3 contains 14 residues. The germline V gene has CDR1 MNHNY and CDR2 SVGAGI (reference sequence). The V and J ends lost 7 bases and 1 base, in that order; junction bases with no gene match: 1. The CDR3: CASILAGGTDTQYF. The CDR3 bases are TGTGCCAGCATACTAGCGGGGGGCACAGATACGCAGTATTTT.

Written as DNA, the CDR3 is TGTGCCAGCAGTCAACAGGGGGACAATGAGCAGTTCTTC. This gives the protein CASSQQGDNEQFF. The J gene is TRBJ2-1, the V gene TRBV6-6; TRBD1 matches 8 bases. The CDR3 has 13 residues. Germline V gene lookup returns CDR1 MNHNY and CDR2 SVGAGI (reference sequence). After removal of 5 bases from V and 5 bases from J, the junction contained 2 bases not matched to a gene.

The V gene is TRBV7-6, the J gene TRBJ2-1, with 13 bases fitting TRBD2. This CDR3 has 15 amino acids. J gave up 5 bases and V 5 bases, and 3 bases lay outside the gene matches. Germline lookup yields CDR1 SGHVS and CDR2 FNYEAQ. The CDR3 protein is CASSRTSGGDNEQFF. For the CDR3, the DNA is TGTGCCAGCAGCCGGACTAGCGGGGGCGACAATGAGCAGTTCTTC.

The rearrangement links TRBV12-5 to TRBJ1-1, with TRBD1 identical over 9 bases. The CDR3 loop spans 15 amino acids. CDR1 LGHNT and CDR2 FRNRAP come from the germline V gene. Trimming removed 5 bases from V and 6 bases from J; junction bases left unmatched: 10. This CDR3 is CASGLHRGRFPEAFF. For the CDR3, the DNA is TGTGCTAGTGGTCTGCACAGGGGGCGTTTCCCTGAAGCTTTCTTT.

V usage is TRBV5-1 and J usage is TRBJ1-2; 7 bases are a match to TRBD1. Trimming took 3 bases from V and 6 from J; bases not matched to a gene: 2. The CDR3 covers 12 residues. Looked up from germline, CDR1 is SGHRS and CDR2 is YFSETQ. As DNA, the CDR3 is TGCGCCAGCAGCTGGACAGGCCATGGCTACACCTTC. This translates into CASSWTGHGYTF.

The V gene is TRBV28, the J gene TRBJ2-3; D is perhaps TRBD2 (6 bases). Trimming stripped 4 bases from V and 2 bases from J, with 13 bases between. This CDR3 is 15 amino acids long. Germline values: CDR1 MDHEN, CDR2 SYDVKM. Here the CDR3 reads CASSYPRGSTDTQYF. The CDR3 DNA reads as TGTGCCAGCAGTTACCCTCGGGGGTCCACAGATACGCAGTATTTT. Full variable domain (remainder filled in from reference TRBV28 and TRBJ2-3): DVKVTQSSRYLVKRTGEKVFLECVQDMDHENMFWYRQDPGLGLRLIYFSYDVKMKEKGDIPEGYSVSREKKERFSLILESASTNQTSMYLCASSYPRGSTDTQYFGPGTRLTVL.

The chain couples TRBV7-2 to TRBJ2-7; TRBD2 aligns across 13 bases. This CDR3 is built from 14 residues. From germline, CDR1 is SGHTA and CDR2 FQGNSA. V shed 6 bases and J 5 bases; nucleotides not matched to a gene: 4. The CDR3: CASRLAGGQDEQYF. The CDR3, as DNA: TGTGCCAGCAGACTAGCGGGGGGGCAAGACGAGCAGTACTTC.

V and J are TRBV28 and TRBJ1-4, with D possibly being TRBD1 (6 bases). There are 15 residues in the CDR3. Per the germline V gene, CDR1 is MDHEN and CDR2 is SYDVKM. Trimming pared 5 bases from V and 0 bases from J, leaving 10 bases between. CDR3 residues: CASSLPGATNEKLFF. In DNA form, the CDR3 reads TGTGCCAGCAGTCTCCCAGGGGCAACTAATGAAAAACTGTTTTTT.

This chain joins TRBV6-5 and TRBJ1-1; 10 bases align to TRBD1. V gave up 5 bases and J gave up 5 bases; unmatched junction bases: 5. This CDR3 is 14 amino acids long. The V gene's germline CDR1 is MNHEY and CDR2 SVGAGI. CDR3 nucleotide sequence: TGTGCCAGCAGTCACGACAGGGGGCGGACTGAAGCTTTCTTT. This codes for CASSHDRGRTEAFF.

The chain uses TRBV10-3 and TRBJ1-1, with D perhaps matching TRBD1 (5 bases). V lost 3 bases and J lost 1, with 12 bases in between. CDR1 and CDR2 from the germline V gene are ENHRY and SYGVKD. This CDR3 has 15 residues. This chain's CDR3 is CAISDRVKENTEAFF. The CDR3, as DNA: TGTGCCATCAGTGACAGGGTCAAGGAGAACACTGAAGCTTTCTTT.

V is TRBV9 and J is TRBJ1-3; no definite D call. The CDR3 is made up of 15 amino acids. Per germline, CDR1 SGDLS and CDR2 YYNGEE. V lost 1 base to trimming and J lost 0 bases, with 8 bases between them. This chain's CDR3 is CASSVFGNSGNTIYF. The CDR3 DNA follows: TGTGCCAGCAGCGTATTCGGGAACTCTGGAAACACCATATATTTT. Together with reference TRBV9 and TRBJ1-3, the CDR3 gives the full variable domain: DSGVTQTPKHLITATGQRVTLRCSPRSGDLSVYWYQQSLDQGLQFLIQYYNGEERAKGNILERFSAQQFPDLHSELNLSSLELGDSALYFCASSVFGNSGNTIYFGEGSWLTVV.

The chain has TRBV3-1 (or the pseudogene TRBV3-2) and TRBJ2-6, with TRBD2 identical over 12 bases. Germline lookup yields CDR1 LGHDT and CDR2 YNNKEL (reference sequence). J lost 0 bases, V lost 4 bases, and 1 base had no gene match. This CDR3 spans 17 amino acids. Written as DNA, the CDR3 is TGTGCCAGCAGCCCTAGCGGGGGGGCCTCTGGGGCCAACGTCCTGACTTTC. The encoded protein is CASSPSGGASGANVLTF.